Described below is a single TCR beta chain sequence and its context. This clonotype was observed at least ten times. What this receptor recognizes is not known. No quality values exist for individual bases; no much larger clone is one base distant. Moderately to severely active disease, a Clinical Activity Score of at least 3, a NOSPECS grade of at least 4, and a duration under 3 months were present in ophthalmopathy patients. Any patient with an uncontrolled infection, another autoimmune disease, pregnancy or lactation was excluded. Clinical symptoms, serum thyroxine and TRAb, thyroid ultrasound, and orbital computed tomography formed the basis for the diagnoses. Ficoll-Paque density gradient centrifugation was used to isolate PBMCs from around 9.1 ml of fresh peripheral blood. Total RNA was extracted using Trizol reagent, and RNA quality was assessed on an Agilent 2100 Bioanalyzer. This entry is derived from a study of T cells in Graves' hyperthyroidism and ophthalmopathy (dated by TCRdb to the late 2010s). Context from the whole study: Peripheral blood was sampled at the time of initial diagnosis, prior to any treatment. TCR V-J signatures able to tell the groups apart were searched for in a discovery cohort of 100 patients, of whom around 42 had Graves' ophthalmopathy and 55 to 65 had stable Graves' hyperthyroidism. An independent validation cohort of some 18 hyperthyroidism patients and about 16 patients who later progressed to ophthalmopathy tested prospective prediction of ophthalmopathy. For training and testing, the roughly 97 patients in the discovery cohort were randomly divided in a 7:3 ratio. The study also compared thyroid tissue and blood T-cell repertoires from about 6 Graves' hyperthyroidism patients. After blood sampling, hyperthyroidism patients were treated with methimazole at a starting dose of 30 mg daily, and ophthalmopathy patients were treated with high-dose intravenous methylprednisolone. The paper reports TCR Vbeta CDR3 sequencing of some 140 peripheral blood samples: approximately 41 ophthalmopathy, about 75 hyperthyroidism and around 17 progressor patients. Beyond this particular receptor, the publication reports: Ophthalmopathy was separated from stable hyperthyroidism by a 13 V-J signature model, with approximately 86% sensitivity and about 81% specificity obtained in cross-validation and 80%/75% obtained in testing. In validation, the model predicted progression to ophthalmopathy with approximately 69% sensitivity and about 73% specificity, a median of 6.5 months before onset. Most expanded thyroid clonotypes (frequency above 0.001) were also detected in blood, a finding suggesting that blood repertoires may reflect thyroid immune responses. Sample size was not statistically predetermined, and investigators were not blinded to group allocation.

Per the germline V gene, MNHNS is the CDR1 and SASEGT is the CDR2. Measured from the cysteine to the phenylalanine, the CDR3 is 12 residues long. The only DNA kept is the CDR3, 36 bases in frame from the first base. The V and J ends are trimmed by 1 base and 5 bases, leaving 5 bases between them. The TCR beta CDR3 regions were amplified from RNA transcripts. A first-round RT-PCR of the TCR CDR3 used the HTBI primer set with the Qiagen OneStep RT-PCR kit. Libraries were constructed in a second round of multiplex PCR, after which size selection and purification were performed. Paired-end sequencing of the libraries was performed with 100 bp reads on an Illumina HiSeq2000. As for how the authors treated the data: SOAPnuke was used to process the raw data, with reads discarded if the reads contained adapters or uncalled bases, had a mean Phred below 15, or lacked an exact constant-primer or identifier match. COPE v1.2.5 was used to merge high-quality paired reads, and clonotypes were defined as unique nucleotide sequences. MiTCR v1.1 was used to align clonotypes to the IMGT TRBV, TRBD and TRBJ reference segments. The analysis was restricted to V-J combinations with a frequency above 0.0001, which together covered 99% to 99.2% of the repertoires. A TCS score was defined as the ratio between F50 (clonal expansion) and ExV (chaos), using BLOSUM62-based TCRdist between CDR3 peptides within each V-J. Welch's t-statistics and random forest reduced approximately 520 V-J features to around 14, which were used in a naive Bayes classifier (R e1071). TCRdb handled the public reads itself, with Q25 trimming in fastp and clone calling in MiXCR, and kept productive beta chains. Every distinct CDR3 protein forms one entry, paired with its most common genes and DNA. Clone size and V and J calls follow TCRdb, not the original study. The sample table holds about 520,000 distinct CDR3 sequences, of which around a quarter were seen once. The ten biggest clones cover about 11% of the sample.

The chain links TRBV6-1 with TRBJ1-2, and TRBD1 may be the D gene, going by 5 matching bases. Sequenced sample: blood. The receptor was derived from a woman in her twenties or thirties with Graves' ophthalmopathy. DNA sequence: TGTGCCAGCAGTGAAGGGACATATGGCTACACCTTC. The translation is CASSEGTYGYTF.